The present T cell receptor beta chain was sequenced within a study of beta chain features in type 1 diabetes. The entirety of the isolated RNA underwent reverse transcription, so expressed TCRB transcripts were sequenced. Roughly 3.57 million reads on average were seen across naive, central memory and regulatory T cell samples. The protocol was immunoSEQ multiplex PCR, while the TCRdb copy is restricted to in-frame clones and leaves out a portion. The sample yields around 340,000 clones, less than 20% seen once. Germline CDR1 SGHVS, CDR2 FNYEAQ. The CDR3 runs 13 residues. V dropped 8 bases and J dropped 0 bases, with 8 bases sitting between them.

The chain is built from TRBV7-6 and TRBJ1-3; D uncertain. The clonotype comes from a young woman in good health. The sequenced material came from naive CD4+ T cells from blood. CDR3 in amino acids: CASQAYSGNTIYF. The DNA for the CDR3 is TGTGCCAGCCAGGCTTACTCTGGAAACACCATATATTTT. The full variable domain, completed using reference TRBV7-6 and TRBJ1-3, is GAGVSQSPRYKVTKRGQDVALRCDPISGHVSLYWYRQALGQGPEFLTYFNYEAQQDKSGLPNDRFSAERPEGSISTLTIQRTEQRDSAMYRCASQAYSGNTIYFGEGSWLTVV.